The 3 T cell receptor beta chains in this list originate from one sample, sequenced in a study of CD8 T cells in ankylosing spondylitis. These TCRs' antigens remain unknown. TCRdb processed the 5' RACE reads anew with MiXCR; each CDR3 protein has one entry. The sample yields about 450,000 distinct CDR3 sequences, 25% to 30% seen once. Study results and limitations: For ankylosing spondylitis blood, a TCR beta motif of 7 or 8 highly homologous variants appeared characteristic.

Sequencing was performed on blood, either unsorted or a sorted T cell fraction (not recorded which). The receptors shown here come from a male donor with ankylosing spondylitis.

This chain uses TRBV6-1 with TRBJ2-5; TRBD1 aligns across 9 bases. Trimming cost V 7 bases and J 9 bases; bases outside gene matches: 6. Germline V CDR1 and CDR2: MNHNS, SASEGT. The CDR3 sequence is 12 residues long. CDR3 loop: CASIRDREAQYF. CDR3 coding DNA: TGTGCCAGCATCCGGGACAGGGAGGCCCAGTACTTC.

The CDR3 nucleotides read TGCGCCAGCAGCTACAACAGGGGGGGGATCACCGGGGAGCTGTTTTTT. Its translation is CASSYNRGGITGELFF. The gene calls are TRBV5-1 and TRBJ2-2; TRBD1 might be the D (8 bases). Trimming shortened V by 3 bases and J by 4 bases, and 16 bases separated the two germline ends. Looked up from germline, CDR1 is SGHRS and CDR2 is YFSETQ. This CDR3 region has 16 residues.

The table lists this clonotype with many counts. The chain links TRBV11-2 to TRBJ2-7; D unclear. CDR1 and CDR2 from the germline V gene are SGHAT and FQNNGV. The CDR3 contains 14 residues. V lost 1 base and J lost 5, with 12 bases in between. The DNA of the CDR3 is TGTGCCAGCAGCTTAGTTTTGGGAATCGACGAGCAGTACTTC. This sequence encodes CASSLVLGIDEQYF. Looking up the rest from reference TRBV11-2 and TRBJ2-7 gives the full variable domain: EAGVAQSPRYKIIEKRQSVAFWCNPISGHATLYWYQQILGQGPKLLIQFQNNGVVDDSQLPKDRFSAERLKGVDSTLKIQPAKLEDSAVYLCASSLVLGIDEQYFGPGTRLTVT.